This paragraph reports one T cell receptor (beta chain). The source of the sample is a study of T cell changes during pregnancy in multiple sclerosis. TCRdb keeps only in-frame clones here, not all; method: immunoSEQ multiplex PCR. The sample includes about 87,000 clones, 80% to 95% of them seen just once. The germline V gene encodes CDR1 LGHNA and CDR2 YNFKEQ. V was clipped by 0 bases and J by 6 bases, with 7 bases between them. This CDR3 has 13 amino acids. Specimen: peripheral blood, collected in the third trimester of pregnancy. This chain links TRBV4-2 with TRBJ2-3; D remains unclear. The TCR originated in a female donor in good health, enrolled as a control in a pregnancy study. The CDR3 region is CASSQDPEDTQYF. The CDR3 region has the DNA TGTGCCAGCAGCCAAGATCCCGAGGATACGCAGTATTTT.